The clone carrying this T cell receptor (beta chain) was recorded a few times. PCR was performed a second time for about 7 to 11 cycles using a sample-barcoded 5' primer and a J-beta primer mix. TCRdb reprocessed the 5' RACE reads with MiXCR, giving one entry per CDR3 protein. The sample lists about 1.5 million distinct CDR3 sequences, around 42% occurring once. The data were taken from a study of blood T cells in healthy people across ages. CDR3 size: 14 residues. CDR1 is SGDLS, CDR2 YYNGEE, per germline. Deletions cut 4 bases from V and 6 bases from J, with 16 bases between. The receptor was isolated from a woman younger than 30 in good health. This sequence joins TRBV9 and TRBJ1-1; D remains unclear. The sequencing sample was made of blood. DNA of the CDR3: TGTGCCAGCAGCCTTTACAAAGCTGGGCCTGAAGCTTTCTTT. Protein sequence: CASSLYKAGPEAFF.